Included here is one TCR beta chain sequence, with context. Antigen unknown. This CDR3 has 14 amino acids. Trimming pared 6 bases from V and 7 bases from J, leaving 16 bases between. Looked up from germline, CDR1 is LNHDA and CDR2 is SQIVND (reference sequence). The data originate from a study of cytomegalovirus exposure and HLA in healthy donors. Study-wide results and caveats: A later analysis showed that HLA-associated TCR beta chains had undergone more clonal expansion than equally common others. Some TCR beta chains (about 180 of them) were listed as cytomegalovirus-associated.

Both 60 Vbeta primers and 13 Jbeta primers went into the PCR. In the original analysis: In a later analysis, the count reached 75 million to 90 million unique TCR beta chains, with roughly 11 million shared. Data came from immunoSEQ multiplex PCR; TCRdb stores just in-frame clones and leaves some out. That table is the source of V, J and clone size, and D and trimming were worked out from the DNA. Recorded for this sample: tens of thousands of clones. The source of this sequence is a male donor in good health and CMV-seronegative. Sequences were obtained from PBMCs. The V gene is TRBV19, the J gene TRBJ1-5; a weak D match, TRBD1 (6 bases). This chain's CDR3 is CASSSLQGNQPQHF. In DNA form, the CDR3 reads TGTGCCAGTAGCTCCTTGCAGGGGAACCAGCCCCAGCATTTT.